This entry describes one T cell receptor beta chain. No cognate antigen has been identified for it. Per-base quality was not reported, and no clone a single base away is much larger than it. These data originate in a study of T cell repertoires in cytomegalovirus infection (dated by TCRdb to the late 2010s). Context from the whole study: The peptide stimulations were aimed at well-studied HLA-B-restricted epitopes as well as recently identified HLA-C-restricted CMV epitopes, whose presentation resists viral immunomodulation. Donor HLA type was relevant to the analysis, as public TCR beta signatures indicated carriage of CMV infection together with the matching HLA type. Results and caveats for the whole study, not just this receptor: The ex vivo response was dominated by HLA-C-restricted CMV-specific TCR beta clonotypes, which also provided the single most frequent clonotype in two of eight donors. Carriers of CMV infection plus the relevant HLA type were discriminated by the cumulative frequency of public TCR beta family members in the study cohort and in an independent roughly 350-donor cohort.

The germline V gene gives CDR1 as SGHVS and CDR2 as FNYEAQ. The germline ends are 11 bases apart after V is trimmed by 5 bases and J by 1 base. From the cysteine up to the phenylalanine, the CDR3 has a length of 14 residues. Only the CDR3 portion is preserved as DNA: 42 bases, with reading frame beginning at the first base. According to the study, the label for this sample's treatment or condition signals: in vitro stimulation with specific CMV peptide epitopes to enrich CMV-specific T cells. For sequencing, an Illumina HiSeq 1500 was employed. TCRdb took the public reads, trimmed them with fastp at Q25, ran MiXCR for clone calling and kept in-frame beta chains. When rows share a CDR3 protein, they turn into one entry using the most common DNA and genes. The sample table lists fewer than 900,000 distinct CDR3 sequences, about 28% of them with a count of one. Clones ranked in the top ten supply over 10% of the sample.

The rearrangement combines TRBV7-6 with TRBJ1-1, with no reliable assignment of the D segment. The source of this sequence is a human donor in good health (CMV status not recorded). Some clones in this sample may be carry-over from other donors' samples. The specimen was cultured CD8+ T cells from PBMCs, collected from culture after CMV antigen stimulation. The encoded CDR3 is CASSERTRNTEAFF. The DNA is as follows: TGTGCCAGCAGCGAACGGACTCGGAACACTGAAGCTTTCTTT. Here the CDR3 is joined to the reference TRBV7-6 and TRBJ1-1 genes, and the full variable domain is: GAGVSQSPRYKVTKRGQDVALRCDPISGHVSLYWYRQALGQGPEFLTYFNYEAQQDKSGLPNDRFSAERPEGSISTLTIQRTEQRDSAMYRCASSERTRNTEAFFGQGTRLTVV.